Each of the 21 T cell receptor beta chains below was sequenced from the same sample in a study of CD8 T cells in ankylosing spondylitis. TCRdb reprocessed the 5' RACE reads with MiXCR, giving one entry per CDR3 protein. The table has a few hundred thousand distinct CDR3 sequences, under 30% seen once. Material: blood, either unsorted or a sorted T cell fraction (not recorded which). These receptors were collected from a male donor with ankylosing spondylitis or in good health (not recorded which).

This chain uses TRBV6-5 with TRBJ1-2; D call uncertain. The CDR3 is made up of 14 amino acids. Per germline, CDR1 MNHEY and CDR2 SVGAGI. The V end lost 1 base, the J end lost 3 bases, and 9 bases lay between the germline ends. Written as DNA, the CDR3 is TGTGCCAGCAGTTACTTCCGGACGGACTATGGCTACACCTTC. This translates into CASSYFRTDYGYTF.

Only a few counts were recorded for this clonotype. This sequence joins TRBV20-1 and TRBJ1-4; unclear D gene. Trimming left V 6 bases short and J 4 bases short, with 9 bases between. CDR1 DFQATT and CDR2 SNEGSKA come from the germline V gene (reference sequence). The CDR3 extends over 12 amino acids. CDR3 DNA: TGCAGTGCCAGATGGAGTAATGAAAAACTGTTTTTT. Translation gives CSARWSNEKLFF.

A few counts support this clonotype. The chain is built from TRBV20-1 and TRBJ2-1, with 12 positions matching TRBD2. The CDR3 consists of 17 residues. After removal of 3 bases from V and 0 bases from J, the junction contained 6 bases not matched to a gene. The germline gives CDR1 DFQATT, CDR2 SNEGSKA (reference sequence). The CDR3 here is CSASPGLAGTSYNEQFF. DNA of the CDR3: TGCAGTGCTAGCCCCGGACTAGCGGGGACCTCCTACAATGAGCAGTTCTTC.

CDR3 residues: CASSLGRGVQPQHF. CDR3 DNA: TGTGCCAGCAGTTTAGGTCGCGGCGTACAGCCCCAGCATTTT. The gene calls are TRBV28 and TRBJ1-5; D is unclear. The CDR3 extends over 14 amino acids. Germline CDR1 is MDHEN and CDR2 is SYDVKM. Trimming took 2 bases from V and 7 from J, leaving 12 bases between them.

This clonotype showed up many times. At one of its ends the junction is not consistent with the germline gene, which may arise from a read error. This chain connects TRBV12-3 or TRBV12-4 to TRBJ2-7, with 8 bases lining up with TRBD1. The CDR3 is made up of 13 amino acids. CDR3 amino acids: CASSLGQGYEQYF. CDR3 coding DNA: TGTGCCAGCAGCTTAGGACAGGGTTACGAGCAGTACTTC.

This clonotype was seen at least ten times. The rearrangement uses TRBV5-1 and TRBJ2-5; a possible D gene is TRBD1 (6 bases). Germline CDR1 is SGHRS and CDR2 is YFSETQ. Trimming took off 0 bases at V and 3 bases at J, with 15 bases between the two ends. The CDR3 covers 16 residues. The CDR3 DNA reads as TGCGCCAGCAGCTTGGCGGGCAGGGGCGCGAAAGAGACCCAGTACTTC. Translating gives CASSLAGRGAKETQYF.

In this sample, this clonotype turned up many times. This chain links TRBV20-1 with TRBJ2-5, with a tentative D call TRBD1 (5 bases). The V and J ends lost 4 bases and 1 base respectively, with 16 bases between them. The germline gives CDR1 DFQATT, CDR2 SNEGSKA (reference sequence). The CDR3 contains 15 residues. CDR3 residues: CSANRRRASQETQYF. The CDR3 DNA follows: TGCAGTGCTAACAGGAGAAGGGCCAGCCAAGAGACCCAGTACTTC.

This clonotype was picked up many times. V is TRBV20-1 and J is TRBJ1-2; 9 bases line up with TRBD1. The CDR3 consists of 12 residues. Germline V gene data show CDR1 as DFQATT and CDR2 as SNEGSKA (reference sequence). Here the CDR3 reads CSVWTGVHGYTF. The CDR3 nucleotides are TGCAGCGTATGGACAGGGGTTCATGGCTACACCTTC.

This clonotype was recorded at least ten times. The V gene is TRBV7-2, the J gene TRBJ1-6; D remains unclear. The germline V gene has CDR1 SGHTA and CDR2 FQGNSA. The length of the CDR3 is 14 residues. V gave up 1 base and J gave up 7 bases, with 8 bases separating them. Here the CDR3 reads CASSLVGRNSPLHF. The CDR3 DNA follows: TGTGCCAGCAGCTTAGTAGGGCGGAATTCACCCCTCCACTTT. Using reference TRBV7-2 and TRBJ1-6 for the parts outside the CDR3, the full variable domain is GAGVSQSPSNKVTEKGKDVELRCDPISGHTALYWYRQSLGQGLEFLIYFQGNSAPDKSGLPSDRFSAERTGGSVSTLTIQRTQQEDSAVYLCASSLVGRNSPLHFGNGTRLTVT.

V usage is TRBV3-1 and J usage is TRBJ2-7; the D gene is possibly TRBD1 (5 bases). The ends were cut back, 4 bases at V and 2 bases at J, with 12 bases in the middle. Germline V gives CDR1 LGHDT, CDR2 YNNKEL (reference sequence). The CDR3 runs 14 residues. CDR3 sequence (DNA): TGTGCCAGCAGCCTGCGACAGACCGCCTACGAGCAGTACTTC. Protein sequence: CASSLRQTAYEQYF.

This clonotype was detected ten times or more. V gene TRBV11-1 combines with J gene TRBJ2-3; D is uncertain. V shed 5 bases and J shed 8 bases, with 11 bases lying between them. Germline CDR1 SGHAT, CDR2 FQDESV (reference sequence). The CDR3 has 12 amino acids. CDR3 in amino acids: CASSPAGGTQYF. CDR3 in DNA: TGTGCCAGCAGCCCGGCCGGCGGTACGCAGTATTTT.

This clonotype appeared a single time. The rearrangement links TRBV19 to TRBJ2-7; D gene ambiguous. V was trimmed by 6 bases and J by 2 bases, leaving 17 bases between them. This CDR3 is built from 15 residues. In germline, CDR1 is LNHDA, CDR2 SQIVND (reference sequence). CDR3 DNA sequence: TGTGCCAGTAGCCAACCAGAGTCAGGAACCTACGAGCAGTACTTC. Translating it yields CASSQPESGTYEQYF.

As DNA, the CDR3 is TGTGCCAGCACGGGACAGGCATACGAGCAGTACTTC. It translates to CASTGQAYEQYF. The genes are TRBV28 and TRBJ2-7; the match to TRBD1 covers 8 bases. The length of the CDR3 is 12 residues. V shed 7 bases and J 4 bases; nucleotides not matched to a gene: 3. CDR1 is MDHEN, CDR2 SYDVKM, per germline.

In its sample, this clonotype was seen a few times. This chain links TRBV29-1 with TRBJ1-3; D remains unclear. Trimming took off 4 bases at V and 3 bases at J, with 10 bases between the two ends. The length of the CDR3 is 13 residues. The germline CDR1 and CDR2 sequences are SQVTM and ANQGSEA. The CDR3 coding sequence is TGCAGCGTTGCGACGGGATTTGGAAACACCATATATTTT. It codes for CSVATGFGNTIYF.

At least ten counts were recorded for this clonotype. The rearrangement joins TRBV20-1 to TRBJ2-5, with D uncertain. The CDR3 spans 14 residues. V was clipped by 3 bases and J by 2 bases, with 13 bases between them. Germline-derived CDR1 and CDR2 are DFQATT and SNEGSKA (reference sequence). The CDR3 coding sequence is TGCAGTGCTAGTCTAGGCACAAAACAAGAGACCCAGTACTTC. Translation gives CSASLGTKQETQYF.

This clonotype was picked up a small number of times. This sequence joins TRBV20-1 and TRBJ2-5; weak D call: TRBD1 (5 bases). Germline assignment: CDR1 DFQATT and CDR2 SNEGSKA (reference sequence). The length of the CDR3 is 14 residues. Trimming removed 5 bases at V and 2 bases at J, with 15 bases between. The CDR3: CSAPRARWQETQYF. CDR3 nucleotides: TGCAGTGCTCCCAGGGCAAGGTGGCAAGAGACCCAGTACTTC.

At least ten counts were recorded for this clonotype. This sequence joins TRBV29-1 and TRBJ1-2, with D hard to call. Germline CDR1 reads SQVTM; CDR2 reads ANQGSEA. The length of the CDR3 is 12 residues. V was cut by 4 bases and J by 7 bases, with 13 bases left in between. The CDR3 spells CSVGWRSGGYTF. CDR3 bases: TGCAGCGTTGGATGGCGGTCCGGTGGCTACACCTTC.

This clonotype has a count of ten or more. The genes are TRBV29-1 and TRBJ2-7; 9 bases line up with TRBD1. The germline V gene has CDR1 SQVTM and CDR2 ANQGSEA. CDR3 length: 12 residues. V lost 7 bases and J lost 3; bases outside the gene matches: 4. The CDR3: CSARQGVYEQYF. For the CDR3, the DNA is TGCAGCGCAAGACAGGGGGTCTACGAGCAGTACTTC.

The gene calls are TRBV4-1 and TRBJ2-5; 10 positions match TRBD2. The CDR3 covers 17 residues. Germline-derived CDR1 and CDR2 are MGHRA and YSYEKL. J gave up 5 bases and V 4 bases, and 13 bases lay outside the gene matches. The CDR3 reads CASSPYTGTSAWETQYF. For the CDR3, the DNA is TGCGCCAGCAGCCCGTACACCGGGACTAGCGCTTGGGAGACCCAGTACTTC.

This clonotype was detected a few times. J is TRBJ2-3 and V is TRBV25-1; D might be TRBD1 (5 bases). Germline lookup yields CDR1 MGHDK and CDR2 SYGVNS. Trimming stripped 3 bases from V and 2 bases from J, with 12 bases between. The CDR3 has 15 amino acids. The CDR3 region has the DNA TGTGCCAGCAGTGATTCGACAGAGACCACAGATACGCAGTATTTT. Amino acid sequence: CASSDSTETTDTQYF.

A few counts support this clonotype. The genes are TRBV6-5 and TRBJ2-3, with 10 bases lining up with TRBD2. V shed 4 bases, J shed 1 base, and the junction held 2 bases outside the gene matches. CDR1 and CDR2 (germline): MNHEY, SVGAGI. The CDR3 runs 15 residues. CDR3 bases: TGTGCCAGCAGTTCGCTAGCGGGGGGCACAGATACGCAGTATTTT. Translated: CASSSLAGGTDTQYF.